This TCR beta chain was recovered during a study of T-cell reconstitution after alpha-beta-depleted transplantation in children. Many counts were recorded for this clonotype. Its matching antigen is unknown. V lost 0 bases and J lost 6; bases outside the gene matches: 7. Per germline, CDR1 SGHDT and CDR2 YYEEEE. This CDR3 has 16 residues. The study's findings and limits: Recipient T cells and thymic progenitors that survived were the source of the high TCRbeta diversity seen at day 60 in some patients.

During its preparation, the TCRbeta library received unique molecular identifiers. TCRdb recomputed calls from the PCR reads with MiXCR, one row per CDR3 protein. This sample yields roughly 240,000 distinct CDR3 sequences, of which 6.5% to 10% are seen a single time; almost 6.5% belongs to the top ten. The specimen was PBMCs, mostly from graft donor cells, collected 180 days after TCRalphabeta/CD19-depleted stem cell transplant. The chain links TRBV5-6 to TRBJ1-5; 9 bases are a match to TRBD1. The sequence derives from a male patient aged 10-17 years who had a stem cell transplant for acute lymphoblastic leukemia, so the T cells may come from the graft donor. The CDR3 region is CASSLGDRDSRQPQHF. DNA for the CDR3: TGTGCCAGCAGCTTGGGGGACAGGGATAGCCGTCAGCCCCAGCATTTT.